The following is a TCR beta chain sequence with its context. This sample is part of a study of blood T cells in healthy people across ages. Using a J-beta primer mix together with a sample-barcoded 5' primer, a second PCR was run for about 6 to 11 cycles. With 12 random nucleotides, a template-switch adaptor tagged each individual cDNA molecule. MiXCR, run by TCRdb on the 5' RACE reads, gives a single entry per CDR3 protein. This sample yields some 1.4 million distinct CDR3 sequences, of which approximately 38% are seen a single time; less than 8% belongs to the top ten. V was shortened by 6 bases and J by 3 bases, with 13 bases between the two germline ends. The CDR3 sequence is 13 residues long. Germline V lookup: CDR1 DFQATT, CDR2 SNEGSKA (reference sequence).

The specimen sequenced was blood. V and J are TRBV20-1 and TRBJ2-3, with D perhaps TRBD2 (6 bases). The receptor comes from a woman aged 18-30 years in good health. CDR3 coding DNA: TGCAGTGCCCCGGGGACTGGAACAGATACGCAGTATTTT. It encodes CSAPGTGTDTQYF.